This T cell receptor beta chain was retrieved from a study of T cell responses to AZD1222 COVID-19 vaccine. TCRdb keeps only in-frame clones here, not all; method: immunoSEQ multiplex PCR. The sample has about 180,000 clones, 80% to 90% seen once. On this clone: Antigen: not known.

Study-level findings and limits: Sampling captured repertoires only after the peak T cell response. Close to half of spike-specific TCRs reportedly recognize unmutated variant regions.

The material sequenced was peripheral blood, taken on day 0 of AZD1222 vaccination. This TCR was sampled from an adult in good health.

CDR3 loop: CASSEVSGRGARKYF. The CDR3 coding sequence is TGTGCCAGCAGTGAGGTATCGGGGCGGGGGGCAAGAAAGTACTTC. The chain is built from TRBV2 and TRBJ2-5; TRBD2 aligns across 8 bases. V lost 3 bases and J lost 12; bases outside the gene matches: 15. CDR3 length equals 15 residues. The V gene's germline CDR1 is SNHLY and CDR2 FYNNEI.